This TCR beta chain is from a study of T cell clonality in common variable immunodeficiency. Whole-study findings and limits: T cell subpopulation sequencing would be needed to explain CVID clonality. CVID subjects showed higher TCRbeta clonality than healthy controls.

Ten or more counts support this clone. Antigen unknown. The read halts 3 residues ahead of the CDR3 end, with the missing end drawn from the germline J gene. Assay: immunoSEQ multiplex PCR; the TCRdb copy retains only in-frame clones and omits some. This sample carries about 40,000 clones, none of them present only once. Germline CDR1 SGHRS, CDR2 YFSETQ. V lost 1 base to trimming and J lost 2 bases, with 12 bases between them. CDR3 length: 16 residues. The source material was peripheral blood mononuclear cells. The sequence derives from a person between 18 and 69 years old in good health. The chain recombines TRBV5-1 with TRBJ1-4; no definite D call. The CDR3 loop is CASSLRSGGTNEKLFF. The part of the CDR3 DNA that was read is TGCGCCAGCAGCTTGAGATCGGGTGGGACTAATGAAAAA.